This section outlines one TCR beta chain sequence together with its context. What it binds is unknown. The sample originates from a study of shared clonotypes between healthy human individuals. General study findings and limits: Sharing across several donors was seen in roughly 5.2% of naive CD4 clonotypes. Memory subsets generally showed lower estimated richness than naive subsets.

As handled by the study authors: ImmunoSEQ yielded junction-only sequences lacking quality scores, so filtering differed. Using immunoSEQ multiplex PCR, the repertoire was profiled, and TCRdb retains in-frame clones only, with some absent. V and J calls and clone size are copied from that table; D and trimming were computed from the DNA. The data contain 2 million to 2.5 million clones, under 95% of them singletons. The donor cohort consisted entirely of Caucasian adults residing in Nashville, Tennessee. Per the germline V gene, CDR1 is SGHNT and CDR2 is YYREEE (reference sequence). This CDR3 has 15 residues. The V gene end was trimmed by 3 bases and the J gene end by 3 bases; junction bases not matched to a gene: 8.

Source material: naive CD4+ T cells from PBMCs. The subset denotes: CD45RA+ positively selected. V and J are TRBV5-4 and TRBJ1-2; 7 bases map to TRBD1. This TCR was recovered from a man aged 18 to 35 in good health. Some clones in this sample may be carry-over from other donors' samples. The CDR3 reads CASSSWTGLYYGYTF. The CDR3 coding sequence is TGTGCCAGCAGCTCATGGACAGGTCTTTACTATGGCTACACCTTC.